One and the same sample provided the 18 T cell receptor beta chains below, sequenced in a study of post-analysis software for immune sequencing data. Each TCR beta cDNA library carried unique molecular identifiers. TCRdb re-called the PCR reads with MiXCR, one entry per CDR3 protein. The sample yields 750,000 to 950,000 distinct CDR3 sequences, about 57% seen once. Overall study results and limits: There were five or six TRBV segments more frequent in patients than controls, and TRBV5-6, TRBV5-1 and TRBV20-1 were among them.

Their antigens are not known. Sequencing input: blood. These receptors were obtained from a girl between 5 and 17 years old with multiple sclerosis.

This rearrangement joins TRBV7-2 to TRBJ1-5; maybe TRBD1 (6 bases). The CDR3 extends over 15 amino acids. The germline gives CDR1 SGHTA, CDR2 FQGNSA. The ends were cut back, 4 bases at V and 4 bases at J, with 14 bases in the middle. For the CDR3, the DNA is TGTGCCAGCAGCTCTGGACAGCCCTTGAATCAGCCCCAGCATTTT. The encoded protein is CASSSGQPLNQPQHF.

In this sample, this clonotype turned up once. V is TRBV12-3 or TRBV12-4 and J is TRBJ2-1; 7 bases fit TRBD1. Losses at the gene ends were 5 bases for V and 13 bases for J; bases not matched to a gene: 8. This CDR3 has 12 amino acids. DNA for the CDR3: TGTGCCAGCAGTAGCTCGACAGGGAAACAGTTCTTC. The encoded protein is CASSSSTGKQFF.

This sequence joins TRBV5-1 and TRBJ1-2; 8 nucleotides agree with TRBD1. This CDR3 is 15 amino acids long. Germline CDR1 and CDR2: SGHRS and YFSETQ. V lost 5 bases to trimming and J lost 4 bases; unmatched junction nucleotides: 10. CDR3 bases: TGCGCCAGCAGTTCAGGCGGACAGGGCGGCTATGGCTACACCTTC. Its protein product is CASSSGGQGGYGYTF.

V gene TRBV11-2 combines with J gene TRBJ1-1; TRBD1 is a possible D gene (6 bases). The CDR3 has 15 amino acids. Trimming pared 1 base from V and 0 bases from J, leaving 9 bases between. The germline V gene has CDR1 SGHAT and CDR2 FQNNGV. The DNA for the CDR3 is TGTGCCAGCAGCTTAGGGGGGGCGATGAACACTGAAGCTTTCTTT. Residues: CASSLGGAMNTEAFF.

This chain joins TRBV10-3 and TRBJ2-5; tentative D call: TRBD2 (6 bases). V shed 4 bases and J shed 11 bases, with 11 bases lying between them. The CDR3 contains 11 residues. Germline V lookup: CDR1 ENHRY, CDR2 SYGVKD. The CDR3 DNA reads TGTGCCATCAGTGTTAAGAGCGGGCAGTACTTC. It is translated as CAISVKSGQYF.

The V call is TRBV29-1, the J call TRBJ2-5, with 9 bases identical to TRBD1. The J call may not be correct, given that the DNA end is closer to TRBJ2-7. Per the germline V gene, CDR1 is SQVTM and CDR2 is ANQGSEA. CDR3 length equals 14 residues. This CDR3 is CSVEAGTGWYEQYF. CDR3 in DNA: TGCAGCGTTGAGGCTGGGACAGGGTGGTACGAGCAGTACTTC.

In DNA, the CDR3 is TGTGCCAGCAGTTACTCAGCTAGCGAGACCTACGAGCAGTACTTC. This codes for CASSYSASETYEQYF. J is TRBJ2-4 and V is TRBV6-5; TRBD2 is a possible D gene (6 bases). The assigned J gene may be wrong: the sequence end matches TRBJ2-7 better. This CDR3 comprises 15 residues. Looked up from germline, CDR1 is MNHEY and CDR2 is SVGAGI.

The V call is TRBV4-2, the J call TRBJ2-5; perhaps TRBD2 as D (7 bases). V shed 4 bases and J shed 0 bases, with 15 bases lying between them. Germline V CDR1 and CDR2: LGHNA, YNFKEQ. The CDR3 sequence is 16 residues long. CDR3 region: CASSRARGGNQETQYF. For the CDR3, the DNA is TGTGCCAGCAGCCGCGCGAGGGGGGGGAACCAAGAGACCCAGTACTTC.

The gene calls are TRBV27 and TRBJ1-4; D may be TRBD1 (6 bases). The CDR3 is made up of 15 amino acids. Germline V gives CDR1 MNHEY, CDR2 SMNVEV (reference sequence). Trimming stripped 4 bases from V and 4 bases from J, with 13 bases between. The DNA for the CDR3 is TGTGCCAGCAGTTCTGGACAGCTTTTTAATGAAAAACTGTTTTTT. Its protein product is CASSSGQLFNEKLFF.

This clonotype was found a few times. This sequence joins TRBV4-1 and TRBJ1-5, with D hard to call. The CDR3 spans 14 residues. The V gene's germline CDR1 is MGHRA and CDR2 YSYEKL. The V end lost 3 bases, the J end lost 5 bases, and 11 bases lay between the germline ends. The CDR3 nucleotides read TGCGCCAGCAGCCAGGCCTCTCCTTATCAGCCCCAGCATTTT. It codes for CASSQASPYQPQHF.

V gene TRBV9 combines with J gene TRBJ2-7; either TRBD1 or TRBD2 may supply D (6 bases each). Deletions cut 3 bases from V and 2 bases from J, with 15 bases between. Germline values: CDR1 SGDLS, CDR2 YYNGEE. The CDR3 covers 15 residues. CDR3 residues: CASSEGQSSAYEQYF. CDR3 DNA: TGTGCCAGCAGCGAGGGACAATCTAGCGCCTACGAGCAGTACTTC.

This chain uses TRBV5-6 with TRBJ2-1, with TRBD2 matching 7 bases. J lost 8 bases, V lost 2 bases, and 16 bases had no gene match. The CDR3 has 17 amino acids. Looked up from germline, CDR1 is SGHDT and CDR2 is YYEEEE. CDR3 residues: CASSFRSRAGLGDEQFF. CDR3 DNA sequence: TGTGCCAGCAGCTTCCGCTCTAGAGCGGGGCTGGGCGATGAGCAGTTCTTC.

CDR3 amino acids: CASSPGQPGLLANYGYTF. The CDR3 DNA reads TGTGCCAGCAGTCCCGGACAACCGGGACTCCTAGCTAACTATGGCTACACCTTC. The chain is built from TRBV12-3 or TRBV12-4 and TRBJ1-2; possibly TRBD1 for D (5 bases). The CDR3 covers 18 residues. With 5 bases removed from V and 0 bases from J, the gap between germline ends came to 22 bases.

The chain carries TRBV20-1 and TRBJ2-7; 8 nucleotides match TRBD1. The CDR3 has 14 amino acids. Germline trimming cut 0 bases from V and 4 bases from J; bases unmatched to any gene: 5. CDR1 and CDR2 (germline): DFQATT, SNEGSKA (reference sequence). CDR3 sequence reads: CSARDRTGRYEQYF. CDR3 DNA sequence: TGCAGTGCTAGAGACAGGACAGGGAGGTACGAGCAGTACTTC.

The chain employs TRBV5-1 and TRBJ2-5; D could derive from TRBD1 or TRBD2 (5 bases each). V lost 1 base to trimming and J lost 3 bases, with 13 bases between them. The germline V gene has CDR1 SGHRS and CDR2 YFSETQ. CDR3 length: 15 amino acids. CDR3 amino acids: CASSLSRGAKETQYF. The CDR3 DNA is TGCGCCAGCAGCTTGTCGCGAGGGGCTAAAGAGACCCAGTACTTC.

The chain uses TRBV6-5 and TRBJ2-2; D may correspond to TRBD1 or TRBD2 (5 bases each). CDR1 and CDR2 from the germline V gene are MNHEY and SVGAGI. The CDR3 consists of 17 residues. Trimming removed 0 bases from V and 1 base from J, with 12 bases in between. CDR3 coding DNA: TGTGCCAGCAGTTACTCGACGCCGGGGCGGAACACCGGGGAGCTGTTTTTT. Its translation is CASSYSTPGRNTGELFF.

The chain uses TRBV5-1 and TRBJ2-3, with D perhaps TRBD2 (5 bases). Germline lookup yields CDR1 SGHRS and CDR2 YFSETQ. The CDR3 length is 15 residues. V was trimmed by 2 bases and J by 3 bases, leaving 13 bases between them. CDR3 nucleotides: TGCGCCAGCAGCTTTTATGGAGGCATAACAGATACGCAGTATTTT. Residues: CASSFYGGITDTQYF.

This clonotype was seen more than once but under ten times. The rearrangement links TRBV5-1 to TRBJ2-3, with D perhaps TRBD1 or TRBD2 (5 bases each). The germline V and J ends were trimmed by 3 bases and 0 bases, with 8 bases remaining between them. CDR3 length: 14 residues. Looked up from germline, CDR1 is SGHRS and CDR2 is YFSETQ. The CDR3 loop reads CASSSGDSTDTQYF. CDR3 coding DNA: TGCGCCAGCAGCTCCGGGGACAGCACAGATACGCAGTATTTT.